The clone carrying this T cell receptor beta chain came up many times. This sample was taken from a study of T cells in Graves' hyperthyroidism and ophthalmopathy. The source material, RNA transcripts, was used to amplify TCR beta CDR3 regions. RT-PCR in the first round (using the HTBI primer set) targeted the TCR CDR3. Each CDR3 protein gets one entry after TCRdb re-called the multiplex PCR reads with MiXCR. The table includes under 450,000 distinct CDR3 sequences, less than 15% detected once. The sample taken for sequencing was blood. This TCR was sampled from a man aged 25-45 years with Graves' hyperthyroidism that later progressed to Graves' ophthalmopathy.

Here the CDR3 reads CASSPEGAQETQYF. The CDR3 region has the DNA TGTGCCAGCAGTCCGGAAGGGGCGCAAGAGACCCAGTACTTC. The rearrangement uses TRBV28 and TRBJ2-5, with D perhaps TRBD1 (5 bases). The CDR3 has 14 amino acids. V gave up 5 bases and J gave up 2 bases, with 12 bases separating them. CDR1 is MDHEN, CDR2 SYDVKM, per germline.